These T cell receptor beta chains were read from a single sample in a study of blood T cell repertoires in COVID-19. The table came from immunoSEQ multiplex PCR; TCRdb's copy has only in-frame clones and leaves some out. The sample includes 65,000 to 85,000 clones, around four fifths of them seen just once. The source material was peripheral blood. The origin of the receptors is a man aged 45-65 years with active COVID-19. Each CDR3 is given with its conserved first and last residue. The D gene is left open where the match is weak. Clone size is given for some rows only: seen once, a few or many times, or a class if the clone is expanded.

clone size,J gene,V gene,D gene,CDR3 DNA,CDR3 protein
NA,TRBJ2-3,TRBV10-3,TRBD2,TGTGCCATCACCCCTAGCGGGGAGGGAGGTGGAGATACGCAGTATTTT,CAITPSGEGGGDTQYF
NA,TRBJ1-2,TRBV27,NA,TGTGCCAGCAGCTTGGCCGGGACAAACTATGGCTACACCTTC,CASSLAGTNYGYTF
NA,TRBJ1-4,TRBV4-2,TRBD1,TGTGCCAGCAGCCAGGCAGGGGGAAATGAAAAACTGTTTTTT,CASSQAGGNEKLFF
NA,TRBJ2-2,TRBV7-9,NA,TGTGCCAGCACCAGGAGCCGGGGGGCTGTTGGGGAGCTGTTTTTT,CASTRSRGAVGELFF
NA,TRBJ2-7,TRBV11-3,NA,TGTGCCAGCAGCTTCAAACCGGGGGGCGTGCTCTACGAGCAGTACTTC,CASSFKPGGVLYEQYF
NA,TRBJ2-1,TRBV5-4,TRBD2,TGTGCCAGCAGCGCGGGACTAGCCAATGAGCAGTTCTTC,CASSAGLANEQFF
few,TRBJ1-2,TRBV14,TRBD1,TGTGCCAGCAGCCCACCGGGACAGCACTATGGCTACACCTTC,CASSPPGQHYGYTF
few,TRBJ1-5,TRBV9,TRBD1,TGTGCCAGCGCGACAGGGGATAGCAATCAGCCCCAGCATTTT,CASATGDSNQPQHF
NA,TRBJ1-1,TRBV5-4,NA,TGTGCCAGCAGCTTTCCCCCGGGCACTGAAGCTTTCTTT,CASSFPPGTEAFF
NA,TRBJ2-5,TRBV7-7,NA,TGTGCCAGCAACGCTGGGGGCGCAGGCGAGACCCAGTACTTC,CASNAGGAGETQYF
NA,TRBJ2-1,TRBV19,NA,TGTGCCAGCTCATCGCTGGTCCCCTCCATCGGGCAGTTCTTC,CASSSLVPSIGQFF
NA,TRBJ2-2,TRBV7-8,NA,TGTGCCAGCAGCTTAGGGCCAGGGGAGCTGTTTTTT,CASSLGPGELFF
NA,TRBJ2-3,TRBV3-1/TRBV3-2,NA,TGTGCCAGCAGCCAAGATCGGGGGAGGTTCACAGATACGCAGTATTTT,CASSQDRGRFTDTQYF
NA,TRBJ1-3,TRBV2,NA,TGTGCCAGCAGCCCCTCCTACTCTGGAAACACCATATATTTT,CASSPSYSGNTIYF
NA,TRBJ1-5,TRBV5-1,NA,TGCGCCAGCTCTGGGGGGGTGGGTCAGCCCCAGCATTTT,CASSGGVGQPQHF
few,TRBJ1-5,TRBV7-8,NA,TGTGCCAGCAGGCTTCAGGGAAGCAATCAGCCCCAGCATTTT,CASRLQGSNQPQHF
NA,TRBJ2-5,TRBV18,NA,TGTGCCAGCTCACCGAGAAGCGGCGTACAAGAGACCCAGTACTTC,CASSPRSGVQETQYF